One and the same sample provided the 8 T cell receptor beta chains below, sequenced in a study of shared clonotypes between healthy human individuals. Repertoires were generated with immunoSEQ multiplex PCR, while TCRdb's copy carries only in-frame clones and drops some. This table has roughly 1,500,000 clones, less than 99% appearing once. What was sequenced was naive CD4+ T cells sorted from blood. Noted subset: CD45RA+ positively selected. The receptor source for this set is a man aged 30 to 45 in good health.

The V and J genes are TRBV9 and TRBJ2-1, with 12 nucleotides matching TRBD1. Germline V CDR1 and CDR2: SGDLS, YYNGEE. The CDR3 spans 15 residues. Unmatched junction bases numbered 9, after V lost 4 bases and J lost 10 bases. CDR3 residues: CASSFRDRGLWEQFF. The CDR3, as DNA: TGTGCCAGCAGCTTCCGGGACAGGGGGCTTTGGGAGCAGTTCTTC.

The V and J genes are TRBV19 and TRBJ1-2; 7 bases map to TRBD1. Germline values: CDR1 LNHDA, CDR2 SQIVND (reference sequence). The V and J ends lost 5 bases and 0 bases, in that order; junction bases with no gene match: 6. The CDR3 extends over 15 amino acids. The CDR3 nucleotides read TGTGCCAGTAGTTCCCGGGACAGCGCTAACTATGGCTACACCTTC. It translates to CASSSRDSANYGYTF.

The chain uses TRBV6-6 and TRBJ2-7, with D tentatively TRBD1 or TRBD2 (6 bases each). The CDR3 is 14 amino acids. Germline V gives CDR1 MNHNY, CDR2 SVGAGI (reference sequence). Trimming removed 4 bases from V and 3 bases from J, with 13 bases in between. The CDR3 spells CASSSRGQGYEQYF. CDR3 nucleotides: TGTGCCAGCAGTTCCCGGGGGCAGGGCTACGAGCAGTACTTC.

The J gene is TRBJ2-7, the V gene TRBV9, with 10 bases fitting TRBD1. V was pared by 2 bases and J by 3 bases, with 5 bases of the junction left unmatched. The CDR3 extends over 15 amino acids. Germline CDR1 reads SGDLS; CDR2 reads YYNGEE. This chain's CDR3 is CASSVGTGVNYEQYF. Here the CDR3 DNA reads TGTGCCAGCAGCGTGGGGACAGGGGTGAACTACGAGCAGTACTTC.

The chain couples TRBV2 to TRBJ2-7; D unresolved. V lost 5 bases to trimming and J lost 2 bases, with 13 bases between them. The CDR3 is 14 residues long. Germline loops: CDR1 SNHLY, CDR2 FYNNEI. CDR3 residues: CASSSDSTPYEQYF. CDR3 nucleotides: TGTGCCAGCAGTTCCGACTCCACCCCCTACGAGCAGTACTTC.

The rearrangement uses TRBV5-6 and TRBJ2-1; D perhaps matches TRBD2 (5 bases). Germline assignment: CDR1 SGHDT and CDR2 YYEEEE. The V end lost 9 bases, the J end lost 8 bases, and 24 bases lay between the germline ends. The CDR3 covers 15 residues. This CDR3 is CATSAGFWEFHEQFF. The CDR3 DNA reads TGTGCCACAAGCGCGGGTTTTTGGGAGTTCCATGAGCAGTTCTTC.

The genes are TRBV11-2 and TRBJ2-1; a weak D match, TRBD2 (5 bases). The CDR3 covers 14 residues. V was pared by 4 bases and J by 8 bases, with 15 bases between. CDR1 is SGHAT and CDR2 is FQNNGV in the germline V gene. CDR3 loop: CASSWETTSHEQFF. The CDR3, as DNA: TGTGCCAGCAGCTGGGAGACCACGTCCCATGAGCAGTTCTTC. Variable domain in full (rest from reference TRBV11-2 and TRBJ2-1): EAGVAQSPRYKIIEKRQSVAFWCNPISGHATLYWYQQILGQGPKLLIQFQNNGVVDDSQLPKDRFSAERLKGVDSTLKIQPAKLEDSAVYLCASSWETTSHEQFFGPGTRLTVL.

The rearrangement uses TRBV7-8 and TRBJ1-2, with unresolved D. Trimming removed 2 bases from V and 1 base from J, with 5 bases in between. CDR3 length: 13 residues. Germline assignment: CDR1 SGHVS and CDR2 FQNEAQ. In DNA form, the CDR3 reads TGTGCCAGCAGCTTAAGGATTAACTATGGCTACACCTTC. Translation: CASSLRINYGYTF.